Each of the 2 T cell receptor beta chains below was sequenced from the same sample in a study of post-analysis software for immune sequencing data. Study-wide results and caveats: There were roughly five TRBV segments more frequent in patients than controls, and TRBV5-6, TRBV5-1 and TRBV20-1 were among them.

These receptors have no identified antigens. Researchers reported that TCR beta cDNA libraries carried unique molecular identifiers. TCRdb re-analysed the PCR reads in MiXCR, keeping a single row per CDR3 protein. Altogether approximately 730,000 distinct CDR3 sequences are present, 25% to 30% being singletons, with the ten largest covering roughly 0.54%. The sequencing input was blood. These TCRs come from a girl aged 10 to 17 with multiple sclerosis.

This clonotype was detected many times. V usage is TRBV5-6 and J usage is TRBJ2-3; D unresolved. V was clipped by 5 bases and J by 0 bases, with 4 bases between them. Germline V lookup: CDR1 SGHDT, CDR2 YYEEEE. The CDR3 consists of 12 residues. The chain's CDR3 is CASRASTDTQYF. The CDR3 region has the DNA TGTGCCAGCAGGGCCAGCACAGATACGCAGTATTTT.

As regards this clonotype: The germline gene is not matched at one end of the junction; a read error may be the cause. The gene calls are TRBV29-1 and TRBJ2-1; the match to TRBD2 covers 10 bases. The length of the CDR3 is 13 residues. CDR1 SQVTM and CDR2 ANQGSEA come from the germline V gene. The CDR3 DNA reads as TGCACCGTTAGCGGGAGGTCCTACAATGAGCAGTTCTTC. Amino acid sequence: CTVSGRSYNEQFF.